This TCR beta chain was sequenced for a study of T-cell reconstitution after alpha-beta-depleted transplantation in children. Unique molecular identifiers were built into the TCRbeta library. TCRdb reprocessed the PCR reads with MiXCR, giving one entry per CDR3 protein. The table has 490,000 or so distinct CDR3 sequences, around 12% seen once; the top ten hold around 5.8%. CDR1 KGHDR and CDR2 SFDVKD come from the germline V gene. The CDR3 loop spans 19 amino acids. V gave up 9 bases and J gave up 2 bases; unmatched junction bases: 24. V and J are TRBV24-1 and TRBJ2-7, with 7 bases matching TRBD1. Here the sequenced sample was PBMCs from the stem cell graft donor, taken from the stem cell graft. This clonotype was sampled from a human donor who donated a stem cell graft to a child with combined immunodeficiency. The CDR3: CATLGAEGSKQGSTYEQYF. The CDR3 region has the DNA TGTGCCACCCTAGGTGCCGAGGGTTCGAAACAGGGGAGCACCTACGAGCAGTACTTC.